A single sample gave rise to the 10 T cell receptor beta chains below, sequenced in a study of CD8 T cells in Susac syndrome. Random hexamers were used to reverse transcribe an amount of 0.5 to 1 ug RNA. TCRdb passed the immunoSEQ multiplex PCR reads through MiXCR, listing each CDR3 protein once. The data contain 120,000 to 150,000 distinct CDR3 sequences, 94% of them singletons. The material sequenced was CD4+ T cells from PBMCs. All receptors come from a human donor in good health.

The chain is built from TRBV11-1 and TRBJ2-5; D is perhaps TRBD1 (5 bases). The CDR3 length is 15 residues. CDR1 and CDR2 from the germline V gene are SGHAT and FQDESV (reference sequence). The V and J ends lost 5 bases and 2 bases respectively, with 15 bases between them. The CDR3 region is CASSPIPWTQETQYF. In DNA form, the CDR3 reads TGTGCCAGCAGCCCCATCCCTTGGACACAAGAGACCCAGTACTTC.

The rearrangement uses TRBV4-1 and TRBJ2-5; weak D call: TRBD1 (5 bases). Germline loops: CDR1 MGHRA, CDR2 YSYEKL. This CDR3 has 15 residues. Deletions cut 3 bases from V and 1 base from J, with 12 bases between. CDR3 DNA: TGCGCCAGCAGCCAGGACACAGGTTTCCAAGAGACCCAGTACTTC. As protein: CASSQDTGFQETQYF.

The CDR3 sequence: CSAQQGGSGANVLTF. CDR3 bases: TGCAGTGCCCAGCAAGGGGGCTCTGGGGCCAACGTCCTGACTTTC. The chain uses TRBV20-1 and TRBJ2-6; the D gene is possibly TRBD1 (6 bases). CDR1 and CDR2 (germline): DFQATT, SNEGSKA (reference sequence). V lost 6 bases and J 0 bases, leaving 12 bases between the germline ends. The CDR3 loop spans 15 amino acids.

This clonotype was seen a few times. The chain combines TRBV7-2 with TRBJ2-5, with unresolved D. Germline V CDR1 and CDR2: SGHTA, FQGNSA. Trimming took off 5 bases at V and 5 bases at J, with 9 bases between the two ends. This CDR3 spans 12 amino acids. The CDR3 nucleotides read TGTGCCAGCAGCCCCCGAGTTGAGACCCAGTACTTC. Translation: CASSPRVETQYF.

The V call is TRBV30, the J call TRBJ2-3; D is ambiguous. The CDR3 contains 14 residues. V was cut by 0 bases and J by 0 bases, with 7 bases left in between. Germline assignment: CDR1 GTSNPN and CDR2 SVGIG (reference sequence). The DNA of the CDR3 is TGTGCCTGGAGTGTACTGGGGAGCACAGATACGCAGTATTTT. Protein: CAWSVLGSTDTQYF.

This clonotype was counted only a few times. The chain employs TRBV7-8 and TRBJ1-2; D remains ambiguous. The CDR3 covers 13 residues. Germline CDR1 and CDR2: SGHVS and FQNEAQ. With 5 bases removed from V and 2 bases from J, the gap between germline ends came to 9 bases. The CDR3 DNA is TGTGCCAGCAGCACTACGGGAAACTATGGCTACACCTTC. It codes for CASSTTGNYGYTF.

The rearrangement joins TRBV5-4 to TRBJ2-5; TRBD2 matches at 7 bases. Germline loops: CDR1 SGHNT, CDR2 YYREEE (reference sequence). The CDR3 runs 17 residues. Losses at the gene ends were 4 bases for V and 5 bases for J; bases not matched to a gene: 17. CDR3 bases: TGTGCCAGCAGCCCTGGGGGGGTTGGGCGGGTTGGCGAGACCCAGTACTTC. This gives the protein CASSPGGVGRVGETQYF.

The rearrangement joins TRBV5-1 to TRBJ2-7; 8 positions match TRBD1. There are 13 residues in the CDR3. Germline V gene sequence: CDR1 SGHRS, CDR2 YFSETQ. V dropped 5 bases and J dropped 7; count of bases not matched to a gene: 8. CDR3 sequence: CASRTGQGGEQYF. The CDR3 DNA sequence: TGCGCCAGCAGAACAGGACAGGGCGGGGAGCAGTACTTC.

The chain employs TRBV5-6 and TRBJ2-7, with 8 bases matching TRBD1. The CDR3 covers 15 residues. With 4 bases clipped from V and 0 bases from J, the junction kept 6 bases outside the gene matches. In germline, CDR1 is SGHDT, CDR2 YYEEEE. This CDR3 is CASSPGTGRSYEQYF. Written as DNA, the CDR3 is TGTGCCAGCAGCCCCGGGACAGGCCGCTCCTACGAGCAGTACTTC.

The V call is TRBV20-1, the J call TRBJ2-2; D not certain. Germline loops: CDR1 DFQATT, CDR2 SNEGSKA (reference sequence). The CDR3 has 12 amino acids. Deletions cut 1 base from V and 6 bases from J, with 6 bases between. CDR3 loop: CSARALAGELFF. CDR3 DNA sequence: TGCAGTGCTAGAGCGCTCGCCGGGGAGCTGTTTTTT.